Sequencing of this T cell receptor beta chain was carried out in a study of blood T cells in healthy people across ages. Study-wide context: About one barcoded beta molecule per two T cells was the capture yield of template switching.

Study-level results: Observed TCR beta diversity per million T cells went down as age went up. This fall followed a roughly linear course with age. Long-lived donors had more naive CD4+ cells and higher diversity than aged donors.

Then a second PCR, running roughly 7 to 11 cycles, was carried out with a sample-barcoded 5' primer and a J-beta primer mix. Each CDR3 protein gets one entry after TCRdb re-called the 5' RACE reads with MiXCR. In the table there are 1.5 million to 2 million distinct CDR3 sequences, about 31% of which are singletons. This clonotype occurred a few times. Its target is not known. The V and J ends lost 0 bases and 1 base, in that order; junction bases with no gene match: 13. Germline V CDR1 and CDR2: SGDLS, YYNGEE. The CDR3 spans 19 residues. Per sample, a minimum of 6.5 million PBMCs were isolated. The sequenced sample consisted of blood. The chain uses TRBV9 and TRBJ2-3; 8 nucleotides agree with TRBD2. This clonotype was sampled from a woman aged 30 to 39 in good health. CDR3 in DNA: TGTGCCAGCAGCGTAGTAGCTAGCGGGTCCCTATCGGGCACAGATACGCAGTATTTT. This codes for CASSVVASGSLSGTDTQYF.